This T cell receptor (beta chain) was sequenced for a study of Ad26.COV2.S vaccination and SARS-CoV-2 variants. Overall study context: Participants got Ad26.COV2.S intramuscularly, once or twice 56 days apart.

Germline V gene sequence: CDR1 SNHLY, CDR2 FYNNEI. The CDR3 spans 15 residues. Trimming pared 0 bases from V and 0 bases from J, leaving 9 bases between. Treatment noted: around 19 received Ad26.COV2.S at low or high dose, single or two shots; roughly five received placebo; per-sample allocation not given. Sampling happened 63 days after the first vaccine or placebo injection. Clones were sequenced by immunoSEQ multiplex PCR, and TCRdb holds only the in-frame ones, with some missing. The table includes about 410,000 clones, approximately 90% detected once. Sequences were derived from peripheral blood, sampled in a trial of Ad26.COV2.S vaccine versus placebo. This receptor was taken from a person aged 18-65 years who received the Ad26.COV2.S COVID-19 vaccine or a placebo. The chain has TRBV2 and TRBJ2-7; no clear D. In DNA, the CDR3 is TGTGCCAGCAGTGAAGCGGCAGCCGACTCCTACGAGCAGTACTTC. Amino acids: CASSEAAADSYEQYF.